The 22 T cell receptor beta chains presented below share a single source sample, sequenced in a study of radiotherapy plus CTLA-4 blockade in lung cancer. The data were produced by immunoSEQ multiplex PCR, yet TCRdb's version contains in-frame clones alone and is incomplete. This sample has 85,000 to 130,000 clones, with around 85% found just once. The starting material was peripheral blood, obtained from a patient treated with radiotherapy plus ipilimumab. The receptors were gathered from a human donor with non-small cell lung cancer that progressed on radiotherapy plus ipilimumab. Some clones in this sample may be carry-over from other donors' samples.

In DNA form, the CDR3 reads TGTGCCAGCTGCTGCCCCCCGGGGCCTCGGGAAAACATTCAGTACTTC. It codes for CASCCPPGPRENIQYF. The chain links TRBV2 to TRBJ2-4; D may match TRBD1 or TRBD2 (5 bases each). CDR1 SNHLY and CDR2 FYNNEI come from the germline V gene. Trimming removed 8 bases from V and 5 bases from J, with 22 bases in between. This CDR3 spans 16 amino acids.

This clone was counted once. The rearrangement uses TRBV11-2 and TRBJ2-7; D is uncertain. Germline assignment: CDR1 SGHAT and CDR2 FQNNGV. The CDR3 loop spans 14 amino acids. Trimming shortened V by 2 bases and J by 3 bases, and 11 bases separated the two germline ends. CDR3 protein: CASSLPWPLYEQYF. As DNA, the CDR3 is TGTGCCAGCAGCTTACCCTGGCCGCTCTACGAGCAGTACTTC.

The rearrangement links TRBV18 to TRBJ2-7, with a weak D call TRBD2 (6 bases). This CDR3 comprises 16 residues. CDR1 is KGHSH, CDR2 LQKENI, per germline. Trimming cost V 1 base and J 3 bases, with 16 bases left between them. The CDR3 DNA follows: TGTGCCAGCTCACCACAGCAGGGACTGGATTACTACGAGCAGTACTTC. It encodes CASSPQQGLDYYEQYF.

The gene calls are TRBV6-1 and TRBJ2-7, with 8 bases aligning to TRBD1. The CDR3 has 13 amino acids. In germline, CDR1 is MNHNS, CDR2 SASEGT. V dropped 5 bases and J dropped 6; count of bases not matched to a gene: 6. For the CDR3, the DNA is TGTGCCAGCAGTCTACAGGGGGTGGGCGAGCAGTACTTC. As protein: CASSLQGVGEQYF.

This clone was recorded a few times. This chain uses TRBV9 with TRBJ1-1; D call uncertain. Trimming took off 3 bases at V and 5 bases at J, with 17 bases between the two ends. The length of the CDR3 is 15 residues. Germline V gene sequence: CDR1 SGDLS, CDR2 YYNGEE. The CDR3, as DNA: TGTGCCAGCAGCGATCAAGGCGGGGAGAGAACTGAAGCTTTCTTT. Amino acid sequence: CASSDQGGERTEAFF.

The CDR3 reads CASSPGLTPDTQYF. CDR3 bases: TGTGCCAGCAGCCCAGGGCTAACCCCCGATACGCAGTATTTT. The chain carries TRBV7-2 and TRBJ2-3, with D possibly TRBD1 on 5 matching bases. The germline gives CDR1 SGHTA, CDR2 FQGNSA. V was pared by 5 bases and J by 6 bases, with 15 bases between. The CDR3 contains 14 residues.

The chain joins TRBV5-4 to TRBJ1-2, with 8 bases fitting TRBD1. Germline trimming cut 3 bases from V and 4 bases from J; bases unmatched to any gene: 2. Per the germline V gene, CDR1 is SGHNT and CDR2 is YYREEE (reference sequence). There are 13 residues in the CDR3. Here the CDR3 DNA reads TGTGCCAGCAGCTGGACAGGGCCCTATGGCTACACCTTC. It encodes CASSWTGPYGYTF.

Worth noting for this clone: Compared with germline, one end of the junction differs, possibly owing to a read error. The rearrangement joins TRBV7-7 to TRBJ2-5; D may be TRBD2 (7 bases). The CDR3 consists of 15 residues. Germline lookup yields CDR1 SSHAT and CDR2 FNYEAQ (reference sequence). CDR3 coding DNA: TGTGCTAGCAGCTTAGGCGGGGGCCGCCAAGAGACCCAGTACTTC. This translates into CASSLGGGRQETQYF.

The chain couples TRBV5-1 to TRBJ1-3; the match to TRBD1 covers 7 bases. With 0 bases clipped from V and 0 bases from J, the junction kept 6 bases outside the gene matches. This CDR3 comprises 17 residues. Per the germline V gene, CDR1 is SGHRS and CDR2 is YFSETQ. The CDR3 loop is CASSLGTDRPSGNTIYF. The CDR3 DNA sequence: TGCGCCAGCAGCTTGGGGACGGACAGGCCCTCTGGAAACACCATATATTTT.

The chain combines TRBV7-9 with TRBJ2-7; TRBD1 matches 7 bases. The CDR3 has 14 amino acids. Per germline, CDR1 SEHNR and CDR2 FQNEAQ (reference sequence). J was trimmed by 3 bases and V by 3 bases; bases with no gene match: 5. The CDR3 protein is CASSFWDRHYEQYF. In nucleotides, the CDR3 is TGTGCCAGCAGCTTTTGGGACAGACACTACGAGCAGTACTTC. Drawing the rest from reference TRBV7-9 and TRBJ2-7, the complete variable domain is DTGVSQNPRHKITKRGQNVTFRCDPISEHNRLYWYRQTLGQGPEFLTYFQNEAQLEKSRLLSDRFSAERPKGSFSTLEIQRTEQGDSAMYLCASSFWDRHYEQYFGPGTRLTVT.

The chain recombines TRBV6-6 with TRBJ1-1; D gene unclear. CDR1 MNHNY and CDR2 SVGAGI come from the germline V gene (reference sequence). Trimming took 0 bases from V and 3 from J, leaving 8 bases between them. The CDR3 has 14 residues. CDR3 amino acids: CASSYSGLDTEAFF. CDR3 coding DNA: TGTGCCAGCAGTTACTCCGGACTGGACACTGAAGCTTTCTTT.

Here the CDR3 DNA reads TGTGCCAGCAGCTTGGTTGGGACAGAATACGAGACCCAGTACTTC. Its translation is CASSLVGTEYETQYF. This sequence joins TRBV5-5 and TRBJ2-5, with TRBD1 matching 7 bases. The CDR3 is 15 residues long. Germline loops: CDR1 SGHKS, CDR2 YYEKEE (reference sequence). The ends lost 0 bases at V and 5 bases at J; junction bases unmatched: 7. The whole variable domain, filled in from reference TRBV5-5 and TRBJ2-5, reads DAGVTQSPTHLIKTRGQQVTLRCSPISGHKSVSWYQQVLGQGPQFIFQYYEKEERGRGNFPDRFSARQFPNYSSELNVNALLLGDSALYLCASSLVGTEYETQYFGPGTRLLVL.

The chain has TRBV27 and TRBJ2-3, with 9 bases lining up with TRBD1. Germline loops: CDR1 MNHEY, CDR2 SMNVEV (reference sequence). The CDR3 length is 15 residues. V lost 7 bases and J lost 1; bases outside the gene matches: 6. CDR3 DNA: TGTGCCAGCACCGATAACAGGGGGCGCACAGATACGCAGTATTTT. It is translated as CASTDNRGRTDTQYF.

This chain uses TRBV28 with TRBJ2-7, with D perhaps being TRBD1 or TRBD2 (6 bases each). Germline CDR1 and CDR2: MDHEN and SYDVKM. CDR3 length: 18 amino acids. V was clipped by 3 bases and J by 2 bases, with 23 bases between them. CDR3 sequence: CASSLGIFGGRTTYEQYF. CDR3 coding DNA: TGTGCCAGCAGTTTGGGGATATTTGGGGGGCGCACCACCTACGAGCAGTACTTC.

CDR3 protein: CASSYNPGQDYEQYF. DNA for the CDR3: TGTGCCAGCAGTTACAACCCGGGACAGGATTACGAGCAGTACTTC. The V and J genes are TRBV6-5 and TRBJ2-7; 8 bases align to TRBD1. The V gene's germline CDR1 is MNHEY and CDR2 SVGAGI. This CDR3 contains 15 residues. Trimming at V came to 2 bases and at J to 4 bases, leaving 7 bases not matched to a gene.

The chain employs TRBV7-6 and TRBJ2-1; 9 nucleotides align to TRBD1. CDR1 is SGHVS and CDR2 is FNYEAQ in the germline V gene. The CDR3 spans 15 residues. With V trimmed by 5 bases and J by 5 bases, 7 bases remained unmatched. CDR3 protein: CASSARTGANNEQFF. CDR3 in DNA: TGTGCCAGCAGCGCAAGGACAGGGGCGAACAATGAGCAGTTCTTC.

The chain uses TRBV6-1 and TRBJ1-4; tentatively, D is TRBD1 (5 bases). Deletions cut 2 bases from V and 8 bases from J, with 9 bases between. This CDR3 region has 13 residues. CDR1 and CDR2 (germline): MNHNS, SASEGT. The CDR3 DNA follows: TGTGCCAGCAGTGAATGGGGCACCGAAAAACTGTTTTTT. It is translated as CASSEWGTEKLFF.

The chain uses TRBV9 and TRBJ2-3, with 10 bases fitting TRBD2. Per germline, CDR1 SGDLS and CDR2 YYNGEE. V dropped 0 bases and J dropped 5; count of bases not matched to a gene: 12. This CDR3 has 18 residues. The CDR3 DNA follows: TGTGCCAGCAGCGTAGTTCCGTCGAGCGGGGGGGCCCGAGATACGCAGTATTTT. It specifies CASSVVPSSGGARDTQYF.

The gene calls are TRBV6-5 and TRBJ2-2; D might be TRBD1 (5 bases). V was trimmed by 0 bases and J by 5 bases, leaving 13 bases between them. The CDR3 is 16 residues long. Per the germline V gene, CDR1 is MNHEY and CDR2 is SVGAGI. CDR3: CASSYSIGVVTGELFF. In nucleotides, the CDR3 is TGTGCCAGCAGTTACTCGATAGGGGTGGTAACCGGGGAGCTGTTTTTT.

V and J are TRBV2 and TRBJ1-2, with D possibly matching TRBD1 (5 bases). This CDR3 spans 14 amino acids. V shed 0 bases and J shed 4 bases, with 9 bases lying between them. Per germline, CDR1 SNHLY and CDR2 FYNNEI. The CDR3 DNA sequence: TGTGCCAGCAGTGAAGCTTTGGGGGGCTATGGCTACACCTTC. This gives the protein CASSEALGGYGYTF. The full variable domain, in which reference TRBV2 and TRBJ1-2 provide the parts outside the CDR3, is EPEVTQTPSHQVTQMGQEVILRCVPISNHLYFYWYRQILGQKVEFLVSFYNNEISEKSEIFDDQFSVERPDGSNFTLKIRSTKLEDSAMYFCASSEALGGYGYTFGSGTRLTVV.

The gene calls are TRBV2 and TRBJ1-4; TRBD1 is a possible D gene (6 bases). There are 14 residues in the CDR3. From germline, CDR1 is SNHLY and CDR2 FYNNEI. The V end lost 10 bases, the J end lost 4 bases, and 16 bases lay between the germline ends. CDR3 residues: CATAFGTSNEKLFF. The CDR3 DNA sequence: TGTGCCACCGCCTTCGGGACAAGTAATGAAAAACTGTTTTTT.

This chain connects TRBV27 to TRBJ1-1; tentatively, D is TRBD1 (5 bases). Germline assignment: CDR1 MNHEY and CDR2 SMNVEV (reference sequence). Trimming left V 4 bases short and J 11 bases short, with 14 bases between. There are 12 residues in the CDR3. The DNA for the CDR3 is TGTGCCAGCAGTTCAAGAGGTGGGGGTGCTTTCTTT. Translating it yields CASSSRGGGAFF.